A single sample gave rise to the 5 T cell receptor beta chains below, sequenced in a study of blood T cell repertoires in COVID-19. Some clones are missing from TCRdb's copy, which holds only in-frame ones; the method was immunoSEQ multiplex PCR. This sample has some 450,000 clones, with approximately 88% found just once. The sample was peripheral blood. These receptor sequences come from a woman in her fifties or sixties with COVID-19, enrolled during active disease.

The chain carries TRBV6-5 and TRBJ1-2; TRBD1 matches 8 bases. V trimming: 0 bases; J trimming: 6 bases; junction bases outside the gene matches: 3. The germline V gene encodes CDR1 MNHEY and CDR2 SVGAGI. This CDR3 region has 14 residues. This CDR3 is CASSYSGQGDGYTF. CDR3 in DNA: TGTGCCAGCAGTTACTCTGGACAGGGAGATGGCTACACCTTC.

This clone was detected once. The chain carries TRBV10-1 and TRBJ2-7; a weak D match, TRBD1 (5 bases). V dropped 0 bases and J dropped 4 bases, with 10 bases sitting between them. Germline V gene lookup returns CDR1 WNHNN and CDR2 SYGVQD (reference sequence). The CDR3 has 14 amino acids. The CDR3 nucleotides read TGCGCCAGCAGTGAGTCACCAGGGTCATACGAGCAGTACTTC. Its protein is CASSESPGSYEQYF.

The chain links TRBV5-4 to TRBJ1-3, with D tentatively TRBD1 (5 bases). This CDR3 spans 16 amino acids. V lost 0 bases to trimming and J lost 4 bases, with 14 bases between them. In germline, CDR1 is SGHNT, CDR2 YYREEE (reference sequence). CDR3 bases: TGTGCCAGCAGCTTGGAAGGGGCCGTGGCCGGAAACACCATATATTTT. Protein sequence: CASSLEGAVAGNTIYF.

The V call is TRBV23-1, the J call TRBJ2-3; D may be TRBD1 (6 bases). TRBV23-1 is assigned to the ORF class and has an uncertain function. V was clipped by 4 bases and J by 0 bases, with 14 bases between them. The CDR3 extends over 16 amino acids. CDR3 sequence (DNA): TGCGCCAGCAGTCCCTCTGACAGGAGAAGCACAGATACGCAGTATTTT. The encoded protein is CASSPSDRRSTDTQYF.

The V gene is TRBV12-3 or TRBV12-4, the J gene TRBJ1-1, with D uncertain. The CDR3 has 12 amino acids. Between the trimmed V and J ends, which lost 5 bases and 9 bases, there was a span of 13 bases. For the CDR3, the DNA is TGTGCCAGCAGTGTCTTAACTGAGAAAGCTTTCTTT. Protein: CASSVLTEKAFF.